The T cell receptor (beta chain) described here comes from a study of blood T cell repertoires in COVID-19. On the study more broadly: Sites in the United States, Italy and Spain provided acute and convalescent COVID-19 samples.

How the authors handled the data: Reference gene primers were amplified, and this amplification served to estimate nucleated cell counts. The protocol was immunoSEQ multiplex PCR, while the TCRdb copy is restricted to in-frame clones and leaves out a portion. V and J calls and clone size are copied from that table; D and trimming were computed from the DNA. The sample lists fewer than 250,000 clones, approximately 90% seen once, with approximately 1.8% in the top ten. The trim removed 0 bases at V and 7 bases at J, leaving 2 bases unmatched. This CDR3 has 14 amino acids. From germline, CDR1 is KGHSH and CDR2 LQKENI.

The chain uses TRBV18 and TRBJ2-1, with 8 positions matching TRBD1. The sequence came from a man in his 70s with acute or convalescent COVID-19. Sequenced input: peripheral blood. The CDR3 coding sequence is TGTGCCAGCTCACCACCGAACAGGGGGAATGAGCAGTTCTTC. Translating gives CASSPPNRGNEQFF.